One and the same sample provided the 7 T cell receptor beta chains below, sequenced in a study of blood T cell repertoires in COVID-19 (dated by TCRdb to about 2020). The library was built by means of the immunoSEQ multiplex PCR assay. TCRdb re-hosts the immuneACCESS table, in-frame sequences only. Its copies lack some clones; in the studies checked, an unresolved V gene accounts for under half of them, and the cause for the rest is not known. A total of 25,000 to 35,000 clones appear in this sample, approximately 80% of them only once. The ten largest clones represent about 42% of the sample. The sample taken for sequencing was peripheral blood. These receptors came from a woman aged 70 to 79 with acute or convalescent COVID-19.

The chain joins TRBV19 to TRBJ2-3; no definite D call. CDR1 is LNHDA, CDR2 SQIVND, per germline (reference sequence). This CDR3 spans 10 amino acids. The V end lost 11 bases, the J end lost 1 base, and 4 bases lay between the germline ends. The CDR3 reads CASGTDTQYF. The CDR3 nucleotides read TGTGCCTCAGGCACAGATACGCAGTATTTT. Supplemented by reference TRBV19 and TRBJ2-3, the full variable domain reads DGGITQSPKYLFRKEGQNVTLSCEQNLNHDAMYWYRQDPGQGLRLIYYSQIVNDFQKGDIAEGYSVSREKKESFPLTVTSAQKNPTAFYLCASGTDTQYFGPGTRLTVL.

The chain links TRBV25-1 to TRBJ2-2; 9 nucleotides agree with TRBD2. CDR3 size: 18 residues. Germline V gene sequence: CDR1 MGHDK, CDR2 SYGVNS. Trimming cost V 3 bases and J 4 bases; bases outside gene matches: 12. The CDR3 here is CASSDPYGAGGATGELFF. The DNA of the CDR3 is TGTGCCAGCAGTGACCCGTATGGGGCGGGAGGGGCCACCGGGGAGCTGTTTTTT.

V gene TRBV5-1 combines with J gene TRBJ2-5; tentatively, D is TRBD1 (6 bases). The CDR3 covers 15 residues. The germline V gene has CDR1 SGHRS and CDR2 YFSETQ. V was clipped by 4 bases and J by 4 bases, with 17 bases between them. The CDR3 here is CASSQQGRVGETQYF. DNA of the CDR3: TGCGCCAGCAGCCAACAGGGCCGGGTGGGAGAGACCCAGTACTTC.

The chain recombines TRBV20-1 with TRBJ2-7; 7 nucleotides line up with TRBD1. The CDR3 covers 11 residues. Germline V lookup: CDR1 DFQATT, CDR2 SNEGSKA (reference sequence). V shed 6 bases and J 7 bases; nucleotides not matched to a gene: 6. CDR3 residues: CSAEQGWEQYF. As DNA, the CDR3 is TGCAGTGCGGAACAGGGGTGGGAGCAGTACTTC.

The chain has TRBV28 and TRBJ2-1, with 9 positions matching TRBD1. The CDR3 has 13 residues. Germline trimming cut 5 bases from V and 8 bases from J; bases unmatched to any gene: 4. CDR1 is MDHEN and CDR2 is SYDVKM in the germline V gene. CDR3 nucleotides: TGTGCCAGCAGTCCACAGGGGGCCTATGAGCAGTTCTTC. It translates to CASSPQGAYEQFF.

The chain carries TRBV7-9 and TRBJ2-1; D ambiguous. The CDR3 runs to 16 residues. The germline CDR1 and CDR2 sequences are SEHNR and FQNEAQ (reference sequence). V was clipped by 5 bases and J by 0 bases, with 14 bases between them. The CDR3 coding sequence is TGTGCCAGCAGCCCAGGTGACGCCTCCTCCTACAATGAGCAGTTCTTC. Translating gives CASSPGDASSYNEQFF.

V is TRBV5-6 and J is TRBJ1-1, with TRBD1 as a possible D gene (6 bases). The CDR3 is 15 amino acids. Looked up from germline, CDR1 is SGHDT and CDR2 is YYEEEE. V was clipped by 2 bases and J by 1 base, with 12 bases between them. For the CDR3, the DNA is TGTGCCAGCAGCTTCCGTAGGACAGCGAACACTGAAGCTTTCTTT. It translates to CASSFRRTANTEAFF.